This T cell receptor beta chain was identified during a study of shared clonotypes between healthy human individuals. This clone was observed a single time. Sequencing used immunoSEQ multiplex PCR; TCRdb keeps in-frame clones, though not all of them. The sample carries over 1.5 million clones, approximately 98% recorded once. The sequenced sample was naive CD4+ T cells sorted from blood. Subset denoted: CD45RA+ positively selected. The TCR comes from a man aged 25 to 45 in good health.

The CDR3 spells CASDRLPRREQYF. CDR3 nucleotide sequence: TGTGCCAGCGACAGGCTCCCTCGGCGGGAGCAGTACTTC. The chain is built from TRBV2 and TRBJ2-7; a possible D gene is TRBD1 (6 bases). Germline V gene data show CDR1 as SNHLY and CDR2 as FYNNEI. The CDR3 covers 13 residues. The V end lost 8 bases, the J end lost 7 bases, and 18 bases lay between the germline ends. The whole variable domain, remainder taken from reference TRBV2 and TRBJ2-7, is EPEVTQTPSHQVTQMGQEVILRCVPISNHLYFYWYRQILGQKVEFLVSFYNNEISEKSEIFDDQFSVERPDGSNFTLKIRSTKLEDSAMYFCASDRLPRREQYFGPGTRLTVT.